This T cell receptor (beta chain) was profiled in a study of cytomegalovirus exposure and HLA in healthy donors. The primer mix had 60 Vbeta and 13 Jbeta primers. Measured with immunoSEQ multiplex PCR; TCRdb has only the in-frame clones, and not every one. The sample records 150,000 to 200,000 clones, roughly four fifths being singletons. The sequence derives from a man between 50 and 59 years old in good health and CMV-seropositive. The sequencing sample was made of PBMCs.

The DNA for the CDR3 is TGTGCCACCATGGGTAGCGGGGGGATGGATACGCAGTATTTT. Protein product: CATMGSGGMDTQYF. The genes are TRBV15 and TRBJ2-3; TRBD2 matches 10 bases. CDR1 is LNHNV, CDR2 YYDKDF, per germline (reference sequence). This CDR3 has 14 residues. Trimming at V came to 7 bases and at J to 6 bases, leaving 7 bases not matched to a gene.